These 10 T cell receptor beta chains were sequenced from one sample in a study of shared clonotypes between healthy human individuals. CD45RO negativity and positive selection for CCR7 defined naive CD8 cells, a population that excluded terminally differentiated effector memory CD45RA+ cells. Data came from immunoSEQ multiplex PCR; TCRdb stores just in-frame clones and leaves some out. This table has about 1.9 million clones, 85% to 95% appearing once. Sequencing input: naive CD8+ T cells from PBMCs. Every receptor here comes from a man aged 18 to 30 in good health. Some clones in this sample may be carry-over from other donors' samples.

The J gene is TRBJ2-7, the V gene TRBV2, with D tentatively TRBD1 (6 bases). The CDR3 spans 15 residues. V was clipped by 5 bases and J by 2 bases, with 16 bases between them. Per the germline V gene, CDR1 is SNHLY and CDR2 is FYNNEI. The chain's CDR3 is CASSRRTVSTYEQYF. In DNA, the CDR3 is TGTGCCAGCAGTCGACGGACAGTGTCGACCTACGAGCAGTACTTC.

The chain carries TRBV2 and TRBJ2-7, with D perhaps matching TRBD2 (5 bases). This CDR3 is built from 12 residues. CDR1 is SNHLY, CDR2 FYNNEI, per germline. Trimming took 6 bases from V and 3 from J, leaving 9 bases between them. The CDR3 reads CASRWTGYEQYF. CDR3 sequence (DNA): TGTGCCAGCAGGTGGACTGGCTACGAGCAGTACTTC.

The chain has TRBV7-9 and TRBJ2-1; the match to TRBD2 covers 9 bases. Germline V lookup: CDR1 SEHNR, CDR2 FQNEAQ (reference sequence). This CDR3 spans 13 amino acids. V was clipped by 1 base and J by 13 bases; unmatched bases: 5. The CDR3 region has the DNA TGTGCCAGCAGCTTAGGTACAGCGGGAGGCCAGTTCTTC. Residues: CASSLGTAGGQFF.

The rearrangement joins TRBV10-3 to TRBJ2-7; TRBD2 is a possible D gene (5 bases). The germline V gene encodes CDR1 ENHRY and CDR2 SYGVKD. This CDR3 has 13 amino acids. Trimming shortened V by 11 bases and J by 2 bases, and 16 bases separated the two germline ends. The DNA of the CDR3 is TGTGCCGGGTGGAGAGGGCCTACCTACGAGCAGTACTTC. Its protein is CAGWRGPTYEQYF.

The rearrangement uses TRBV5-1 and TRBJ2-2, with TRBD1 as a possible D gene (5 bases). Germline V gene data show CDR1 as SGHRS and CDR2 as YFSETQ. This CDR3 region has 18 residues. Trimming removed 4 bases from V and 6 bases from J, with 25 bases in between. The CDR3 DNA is TGCGCCAGCAGCCCACTGGACACAAATTGGTTCAACCCCGGGGAGCTGTTTTTT. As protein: CASSPLDTNWFNPGELFF. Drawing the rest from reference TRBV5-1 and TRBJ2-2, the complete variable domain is KAGVTQTPRYLIKTRGQQVTLSCSPISGHRSVSWYQQTPGQGLQFLFEYFSETQRNKGNFPGRFSGRQFSNSRSEMNVSTLELGDSALYLCASSPLDTNWFNPGELFFGEGSRLTVL.

CDR3 coding DNA: TGCGCCAGCAGGCCGGACGGAGAGAACACCGGGGAGCTGTTTTTT. This gives the protein CASRPDGENTGELFF. This rearrangement joins TRBV10-1 to TRBJ2-2, with D hard to call. Germline values: CDR1 WNHNN, CDR2 SYGVQD (reference sequence). The CDR3 contains 15 residues. The V and J ends lost 6 bases and 1 base respectively, with 12 bases between them.

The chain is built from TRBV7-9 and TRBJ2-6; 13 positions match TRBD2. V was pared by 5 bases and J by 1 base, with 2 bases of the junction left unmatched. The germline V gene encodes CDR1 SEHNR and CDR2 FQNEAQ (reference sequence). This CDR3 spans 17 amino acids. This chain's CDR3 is CASSGGLAGSGANVLTF. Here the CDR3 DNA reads TGTGCCAGCAGCGGGGGACTAGCGGGATCTGGGGCCAACGTCCTGACTTTC.

The CDR3 DNA follows: TGTGCCAGCAGTGCGGGAAAGGACTACGAGCAGTACTTC. Amino acid sequence: CASSAGKDYEQYF. The chain combines TRBV2 with TRBJ2-7; tentatively, D is TRBD2 (5 bases). Trimming stripped 4 bases from V and 3 bases from J, with 10 bases between. The CDR3 is made up of 13 amino acids. The germline V gene has CDR1 SNHLY and CDR2 FYNNEI.

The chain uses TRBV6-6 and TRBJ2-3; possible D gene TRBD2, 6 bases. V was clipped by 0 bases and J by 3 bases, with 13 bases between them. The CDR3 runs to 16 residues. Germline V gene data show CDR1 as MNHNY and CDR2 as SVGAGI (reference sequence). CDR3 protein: CASSYSGDSSTDTQYF. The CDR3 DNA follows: TGTGCCAGCAGTTACTCAGGGGACTCCTCGACAGATACGCAGTATTTT.

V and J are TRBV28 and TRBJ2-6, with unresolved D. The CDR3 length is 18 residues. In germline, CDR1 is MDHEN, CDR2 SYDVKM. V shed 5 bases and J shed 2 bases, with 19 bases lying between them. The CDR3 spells CASSTPRAIPPGANVLTF. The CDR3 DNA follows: TGTGCCAGCAGTACCCCTCGAGCTATCCCCCCTGGGGCCAACGTCCTGACTTTC.